These T cell receptor beta chains were read from a single sample in a study of blood T cells in healthy people across ages. TCRdb re-derived calls from the 5' RACE reads in MiXCR, one entry per CDR3 protein. The table shows hundreds of thousands of distinct CDR3 sequences, with 58% occurring only once. The material sequenced was blood. The receptors stem from a man between 60 and 75 years old in good health. Each CDR3 is given with its conserved first and last residue. Each record gives: clone size, J gene, D gene, V gene, CDR3 DNA, CDR3 protein. A D gene is named only where the DNA matches it firmly. The listing skips clone size in some rows; elsewhere it reads once, few, many or a size class.

size: .; J: TRBJ2-2; D: TRBD1; V: TRBV2; DNA: TGTGCCAGCAGTGAGCCCGGGGACAGGGGATTGACCGGGGAGCTGTTTTTT; CDR3: CASSEPGDRGLTGELFF
size: .; J: TRBJ1-5; D: .; V: TRBV5-1; DNA: TGCGCCAGCAGCTTGTTAGGGGATCTCGAGCAGCCCCAGCATTTT; CDR3: CASSLLGDLEQPQHF
size: .; J: TRBJ2-1; D: TRBD1; V: TRBV3-1; DNA: TGTGCCAGCAGCCAAGTTTCGGTCAGACAGGGGACTGAGCAGTTCTTC; CDR3: CASSQVSVRQGTEQFF
size: few; J: TRBJ2-1; D: TRBD2; V: TRBV20-1; DNA: TGCAGTGCTAGCGGGTCTAGCGGGGGGGCTTATGAGCAGTTCTTC; CDR3: CSASGSSGGAYEQFF
size: .; J: TRBJ1-2; D: TRBD1; V: TRBV10-3; DNA: TGTGCCATCACCGAGACAGGGGTTAACTATGGCTACACCTTC; CDR3: CAITETGVNYGYTF
size: .; J: TRBJ2-3; D: .; V: TRBV5-4; DNA: TGTGCCAGCAGCCTGGGGGGTAAGGGAACAGATACGCAGTATTTT; CDR3: CASSLGGKGTDTQYF
size: few; J: TRBJ1-2; D: .; V: TRBV3-1; DNA: TGTGCCAGCAGCCAACTTAGTTCACAGGGAAACACCTTC; CDR3: CASSQLSSQGNTF
size: .; J: TRBJ2-1; D: .; V: TRBV20-1; DNA: TGCAGTGCTAGTCAGTCGCAGGGGATAAGTCGACAGTTCTTC; CDR3: CSASQSQGISRQFF
size: .; J: TRBJ2-6; D: .; V: TRBV27; DNA: TGTGCCAGCAGTTCCCCGAACTCTGGGGCCAACGTCCTGACTTTC; CDR3: CASSSPNSGANVLTF
size: .; J: TRBJ2-4; D: .; V: TRBV29-1; DNA: TGCAGCGTCTTGGACAGCTCCAAAAACATTCAGTACTTC; CDR3: CSVLDSSKNIQYF
size: few; J: TRBJ2-5; D: TRBD1; V: TRBV29-1; DNA: TGCAGCGTTGAGCTCGGGACAGACCACCAAGAGACCCAGTACTTC; CDR3: CSVELGTDHQETQYF
size: .; J: TRBJ1-6; D: .; V: TRBV2; DNA: TGTGCCAGCAGCTCGGAGATTTCACCCCTCCACTTT; CDR3: CASSSEISPLHF